These 15 T cell receptor beta chains came from one sample sequenced in a study of T cell responses to AZD1222 COVID-19 vaccine. Libraries were prepared by immunoSEQ multiplex PCR; TCRdb keeps only in-frame clonotypes and omits some of them. The sample contains roughly 60,000 clones, approximately 90% of which appear only once. Material: peripheral blood, obtained on day 0 of AZD1222 vaccination. The receptors derive from an adult in good health.

This chain uses TRBV18 with TRBJ2-7, with no clear D. V dropped 2 bases and J dropped 6 bases, with 8 bases sitting between them. From germline, CDR1 is KGHSH and CDR2 LQKENI. The CDR3 is 12 residues long. CDR3 nucleotides: TGTGCCAGCTCACCATCGGCGGCCGAGCAGTACTTC. Translated, it gives CASSPSAAEQYF.

This rearrangement joins TRBV18 to TRBJ1-3; D not certain. Germline CDR1 and CDR2: KGHSH and LQKENI. V lost 0 bases, J lost 2 bases, and 8 bases lay in between. CDR3 length equals 15 residues. CDR3 bases: TGTGCCAGCTCACCACCTTCCAAGACTGGAAACACCATATATTTT. It codes for CASSPPSKTGNTIYF.

This chain joins TRBV7-9 and TRBJ1-1, with no clear D. Germline CDR1 SEHNR, CDR2 FQNEAQ (reference sequence). The CDR3 spans 15 residues. Trimming took off 2 bases at V and 1 base at J, with 11 bases between the two ends. The CDR3 coding sequence is TGTGCCAGCAGCTTAAGGTCAGTAGAGAACACTGAAGCTTTCTTT. It encodes CASSLRSVENTEAFF.

This sequence joins TRBV6-2 or TRBV6-3 and TRBJ2-2, with 8 positions matching TRBD2. The V gene end was trimmed by 1 base and the J gene end by 3 bases; junction bases not matched to a gene: 19. Germline V gives CDR1 MNHEY, CDR2 SVGEGT. The CDR3 is made up of 21 amino acids. CDR3 DNA sequence: TGTGCCAGCAGTTACTTATTCCGACCCGGTTCTAGCGGGCGGTACACCGGGGAGCTGTTTTTT. It codes for CASSYLFRPGSSGRYTGELFF.

This clone was recorded only once. The chain couples TRBV6-5 to TRBJ2-5; possibly TRBD1 for D (6 bases). CDR1 and CDR2 from the germline V gene are MNHEY and SVGAGI. V was pared by 6 bases and J by 5 bases, with 13 bases between. The CDR3 is 13 residues long. The CDR3 is CASSSGVWETQYF. The CDR3 region has the DNA TGTGCCAGCAGCTCAGGGGTGTGGGAGACCCAGTACTTC.

This chain connects TRBV9 to TRBJ2-5, with TRBD2 identical over 8 bases. The CDR3 runs to 15 residues. V lost 0 bases, J lost 4 bases, and 5 bases stayed unmatched. Germline CDR1 and CDR2: SGDLS and YYNGEE. CDR3 nucleotide sequence: TGTGCCAGCAGCGTAGCGGGGGGGATAGGAGAGACCCAGTACTTC. Translating gives CASSVAGGIGETQYF.

The sample holds one count of this clone. The J gene is TRBJ2-7, the V gene TRBV7-6; 9 nucleotides match TRBD2. The CDR3 has 16 amino acids. The J segment lost 4 bases and the V segment lost 1 base, leaving 8 bases of the junction unmatched. Per germline, CDR1 SGHVS and CDR2 FNYEAQ. The CDR3 DNA reads TGTGCCAGCAGCTTAGGAGAGCGGGGGGATTTTTACGAGCAGTACTTC. It is translated as CASSLGERGDFYEQYF. The full variable domain, completed using reference TRBV7-6 and TRBJ2-7, is GAGVSQSPRYKVTKRGQDVALRCDPISGHVSLYWYRQALGQGPEFLTYFNYEAQQDKSGLPNDRFSAERPEGSISTLTIQRTEQRDSAMYRCASSLGERGDFYEQYFGPGTRLTVT.

This rearrangement joins TRBV6-5 to TRBJ2-7; 8 positions agree with TRBD2. The CDR3 has 14 amino acids. CDR1 and CDR2 from the germline V gene are MNHEY and SVGAGI. V lost 8 bases, J lost 2 bases, and 8 bases stayed unmatched. The DNA of the CDR3 is TGTGCCAGCTTGCAGAGCGGGGGAACCTACGAGCAGTACTTC. Its protein product is CASLQSGGTYEQYF.

This clone was recorded once. The chain recombines TRBV9 with TRBJ2-3, with 8 bases aligning to TRBD2. Trimming at V came to 3 bases and at J to 1 base, leaving 4 bases not matched to a gene. The germline CDR1 and CDR2 sequences are SGDLS and YYNGEE. The CDR3 consists of 15 residues. The CDR3 loop is CASSDGTRGTDTQYF. The CDR3 coding sequence is TGTGCCAGCAGCGACGGGACTAGAGGCACAGATACGCAGTATTTT.

The chain couples TRBV7-9 to TRBJ2-7; D call uncertain. Germline values: CDR1 SEHNR, CDR2 FQNEAQ (reference sequence). The CDR3 is 15 residues long. V was shortened by 2 bases and J by 0 bases, with 11 bases between the two germline ends. CDR3 region: CASSLNAQASYEQYF. The CDR3 DNA reads TGTGCCAGCAGCTTAAACGCCCAGGCCTCCTACGAGCAGTACTTC.

V gene TRBV18 combines with J gene TRBJ1-6; TRBD1 might be the D (6 bases). Looked up from germline, CDR1 is KGHSH and CDR2 is LQKENI. The CDR3 runs 16 residues. Trimming shortened V by 5 bases and J by 0 bases, and 11 bases separated the two germline ends. DNA of the CDR3: TGTGCCAGCTCAACCCAGGGGAGCTCCTATAATTCACCCCTCCACTTT. Translated, it gives CASSTQGSSYNSPLHF.

The V and J genes are TRBV5-6 and TRBJ1-6; 8 bases match TRBD1. Germline V gene data show CDR1 as SGHDT and CDR2 as YYEEEE. J was trimmed by 7 bases and V by 4 bases; bases with no gene match: 7. The CDR3 sequence is 15 residues long. In DNA form, the CDR3 reads TGTGCCAGCAGCACCGGACAGGGCCGAAATTCACCCCTCCACTTT. It codes for CASSTGQGRNSPLHF.

This sequence joins TRBV6-2 or TRBV6-3 and TRBJ1-5; D remains ambiguous. Trimming stripped 6 bases from V and 0 bases from J, with 6 bases between. CDR1 and CDR2 from the germline V gene are MNHEY and SVGEGT. The CDR3 length is 13 residues. The chain's CDR3 is CASRPNSNQPQHF. Here the CDR3 DNA reads TGTGCCAGCAGACCTAATAGCAATCAGCCCCAGCATTTT.

The chain employs TRBV5-1 and TRBJ1-2; TRBD1 is a possible D gene (5 bases). Trimming pared 0 bases from V and 4 bases from J, leaving 13 bases between. In germline, CDR1 is SGHRS, CDR2 YFSETQ. The CDR3 is 15 residues long. CDR3 protein: CASSLGGVSGYGYTF. In DNA form, the CDR3 reads TGCGCCAGCAGCTTGGGAGGGGTCTCTGGCTATGGCTACACCTTC.

The chain employs TRBV5-6 and TRBJ1-5; tentative D call: TRBD1 (5 bases). Germline assignment: CDR1 SGHDT and CDR2 YYEEEE. The V end was cut by 0 bases, the J end by 4 bases, with 8 bases between. CDR3 length equals 14 residues. The CDR3 sequence is CASSLGSGNQPQHF. CDR3 DNA: TGTGCCAGCAGCTTGGGATCAGGGAATCAGCCCCAGCATTTT.